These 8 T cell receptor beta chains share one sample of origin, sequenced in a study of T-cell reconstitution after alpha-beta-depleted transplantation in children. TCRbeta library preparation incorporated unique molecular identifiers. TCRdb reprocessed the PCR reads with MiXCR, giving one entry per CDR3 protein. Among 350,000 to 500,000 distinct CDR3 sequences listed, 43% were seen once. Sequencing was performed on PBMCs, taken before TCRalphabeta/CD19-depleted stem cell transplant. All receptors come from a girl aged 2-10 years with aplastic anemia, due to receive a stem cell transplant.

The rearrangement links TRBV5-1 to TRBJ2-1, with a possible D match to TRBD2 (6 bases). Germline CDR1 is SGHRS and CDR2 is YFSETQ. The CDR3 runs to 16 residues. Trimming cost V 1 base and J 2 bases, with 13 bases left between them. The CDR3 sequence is CASSLYGSNTYNEQFF. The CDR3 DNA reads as TGCGCCAGCAGCTTGTACGGGAGCAATACCTACAATGAGCAGTTCTTC.

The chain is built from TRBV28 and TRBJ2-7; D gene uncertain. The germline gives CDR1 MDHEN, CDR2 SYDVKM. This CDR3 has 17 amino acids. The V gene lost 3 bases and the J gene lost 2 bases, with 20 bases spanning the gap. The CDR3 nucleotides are TGTGCCAGCAGTTTGAAGAACCTGGCGTATAGCCCCTACGAGCAGTACTTC. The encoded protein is CASSLKNLAYSPYEQYF.

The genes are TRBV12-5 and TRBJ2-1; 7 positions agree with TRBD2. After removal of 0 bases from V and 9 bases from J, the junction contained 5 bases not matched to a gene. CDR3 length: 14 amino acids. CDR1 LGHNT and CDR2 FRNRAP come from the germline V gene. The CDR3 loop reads CASGLVGLDGEQFF. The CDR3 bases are TGTGCTAGTGGTTTGGTAGGACTAGATGGTGAGCAGTTCTTC.

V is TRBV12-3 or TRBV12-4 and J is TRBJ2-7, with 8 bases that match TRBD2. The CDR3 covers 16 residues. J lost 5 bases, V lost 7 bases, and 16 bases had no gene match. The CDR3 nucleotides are TGTGCCAGCACCCTCCTGACCGGGAGCGGGGGTGACGAGCAGTACTTC. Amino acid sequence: CASTLLTGSGGDEQYF.

CDR3 amino acids: CSFRGSGANVLTF. CDR3 bases: TGCAGCTTCCGGGGCTCCGGGGCCAACGTCCTGACTTTC. The J gene is TRBJ2-6, the V gene TRBV29-1; D possibly matches TRBD1 or TRBD2 (5 bases each). Germline V gives CDR1 SQVTM, CDR2 ANQGSEA. This CDR3 spans 13 amino acids. V lost 8 bases to trimming and J lost 4 bases, with 12 bases between them.

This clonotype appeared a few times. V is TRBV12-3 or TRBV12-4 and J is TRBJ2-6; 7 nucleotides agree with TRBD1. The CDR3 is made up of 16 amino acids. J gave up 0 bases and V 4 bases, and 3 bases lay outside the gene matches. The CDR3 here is CASSSGQLSGANVLTF. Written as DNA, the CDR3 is TGTGCCAGCAGTTCGGGACAGCTCTCTGGGGCCAACGTCCTGACTTTC.

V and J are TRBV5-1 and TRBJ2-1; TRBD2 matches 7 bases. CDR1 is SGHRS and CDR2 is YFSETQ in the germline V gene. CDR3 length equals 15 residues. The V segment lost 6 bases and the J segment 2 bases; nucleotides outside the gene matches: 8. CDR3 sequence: CASTALGTTYNEQFF. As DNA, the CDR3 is TGCGCCAGCACCGCTCTAGGGACTACCTACAATGAGCAGTTCTTC.

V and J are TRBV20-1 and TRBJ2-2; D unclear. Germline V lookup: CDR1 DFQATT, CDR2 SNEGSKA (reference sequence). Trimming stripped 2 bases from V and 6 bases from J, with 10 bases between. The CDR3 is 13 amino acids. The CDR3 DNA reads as TGCAGTGCTAGAAGGGCTGCCGCCGGGGAGCTGTTTTTT. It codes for CSARRAAAGELFF.